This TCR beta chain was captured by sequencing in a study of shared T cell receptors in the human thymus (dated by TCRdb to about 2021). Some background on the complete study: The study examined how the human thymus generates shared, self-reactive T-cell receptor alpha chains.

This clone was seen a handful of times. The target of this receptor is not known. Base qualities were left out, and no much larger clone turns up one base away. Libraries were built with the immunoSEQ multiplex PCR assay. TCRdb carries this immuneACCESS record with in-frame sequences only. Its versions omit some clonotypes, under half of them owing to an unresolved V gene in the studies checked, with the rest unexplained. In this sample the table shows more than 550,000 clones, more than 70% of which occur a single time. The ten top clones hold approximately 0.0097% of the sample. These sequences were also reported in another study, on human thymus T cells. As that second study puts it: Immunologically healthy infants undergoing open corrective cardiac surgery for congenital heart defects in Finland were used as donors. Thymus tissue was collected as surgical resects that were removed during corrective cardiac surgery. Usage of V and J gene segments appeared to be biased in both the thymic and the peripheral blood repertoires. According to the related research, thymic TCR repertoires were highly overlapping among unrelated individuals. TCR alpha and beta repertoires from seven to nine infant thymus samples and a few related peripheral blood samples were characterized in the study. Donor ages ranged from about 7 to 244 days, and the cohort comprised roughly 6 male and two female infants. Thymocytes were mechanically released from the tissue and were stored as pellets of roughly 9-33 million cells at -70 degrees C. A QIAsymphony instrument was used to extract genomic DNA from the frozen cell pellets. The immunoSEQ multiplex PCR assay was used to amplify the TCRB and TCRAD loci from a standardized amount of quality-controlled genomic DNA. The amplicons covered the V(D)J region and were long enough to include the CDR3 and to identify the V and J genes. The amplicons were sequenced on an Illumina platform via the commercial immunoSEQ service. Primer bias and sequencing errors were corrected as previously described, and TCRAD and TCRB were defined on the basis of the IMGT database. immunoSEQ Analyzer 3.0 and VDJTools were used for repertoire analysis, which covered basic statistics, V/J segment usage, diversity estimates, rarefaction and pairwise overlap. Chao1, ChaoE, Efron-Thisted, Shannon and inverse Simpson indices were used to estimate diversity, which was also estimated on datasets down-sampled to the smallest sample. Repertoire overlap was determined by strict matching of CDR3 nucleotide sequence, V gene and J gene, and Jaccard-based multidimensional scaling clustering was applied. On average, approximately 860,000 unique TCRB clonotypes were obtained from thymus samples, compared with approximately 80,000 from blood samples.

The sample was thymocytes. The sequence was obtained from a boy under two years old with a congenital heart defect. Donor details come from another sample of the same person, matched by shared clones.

Here is the DNA: TGTGCCAGCAGCTTAGGGGCCCTCACAGATACGCAGTATTTT. This encodes CASSLGALTDTQYF. The receptor chain draws on TRBV7-2 and TRBJ2-3, with the D gene uncertain. The V end loses 1 base and the J end loses 2 bases, and a stretch of 7 bases separates them. In the germline V gene, CDR1 corresponds to SGHTA and CDR2 to FQGNSA. The CDR3 holds 14 amino acids from the cysteine to the phenylalanine. The read is trimmed to its CDR3 DNA, 42 bases read in frame from base 1.